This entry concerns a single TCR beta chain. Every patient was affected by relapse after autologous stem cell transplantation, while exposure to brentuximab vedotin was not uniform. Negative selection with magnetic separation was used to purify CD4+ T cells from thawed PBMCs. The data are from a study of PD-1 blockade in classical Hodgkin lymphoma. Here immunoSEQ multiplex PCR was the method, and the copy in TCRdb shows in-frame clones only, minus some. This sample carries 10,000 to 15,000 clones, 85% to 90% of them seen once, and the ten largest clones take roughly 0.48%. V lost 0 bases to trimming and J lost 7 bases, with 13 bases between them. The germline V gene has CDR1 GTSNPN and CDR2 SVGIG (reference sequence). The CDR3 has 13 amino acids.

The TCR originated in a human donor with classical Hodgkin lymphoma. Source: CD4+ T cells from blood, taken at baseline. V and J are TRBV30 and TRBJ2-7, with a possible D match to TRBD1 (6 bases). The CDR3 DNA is TGTGCCTGGAGTGTCATGGGGGCACGGGAGCAGTACTTC. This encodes CAWSVMGAREQYF.